The rows below give T cell receptor beta chains drawn from one sample of a study of blood T cell repertoires in COVID-19. Generated by immunoSEQ multiplex PCR, the TCRdb table keeps only in-frame clones and is missing some. The sample has 70,000 to 85,000 clones, around four fifths seen once; the top ten hold roughly 40%. Sequenced: peripheral blood. These receptors were obtained from a man at least 80 years old with active or convalescent COVID-19. Each CDR3 is given with its conserved first and last residue. Fields, in order: clone size, J gene, V gene, D gene, CDR3 DNA, CDR3 protein. The D gene is left open where the match is weak. Rows may omit the clone size; those that give it use once, few, many or a size class.

abundance: .; j_gene: TRBJ1-5; v_gene: TRBV29-1; d_gene: .; CDR3nt: TGCAGCGTGTCAGGGTCAGAGGGGGGCAATCAGCCCCAGCATTTT; CDR3aa: CSVSGSEGGNQPQHF
abundance: .; j_gene: TRBJ1-5; v_gene: TRBV6-2/TRBV6-3; d_gene: .; CDR3nt: TGTGCCAGCAGTTTGAGCGGCAATCAGCCCCAGCATTTT; CDR3aa: CASSLSGNQPQHF
abundance: few; j_gene: TRBJ1-3; v_gene: TRBV10-3; d_gene: TRBD1; CDR3nt: TGTGCCACCAAACAGGGGGATGGAAACACCATATATTTT; CDR3aa: CATKQGDGNTIYF
abundance: .; j_gene: TRBJ1-1; v_gene: TRBV19; d_gene: .; CDR3nt: TGTGCCAGTTGGCAGGGAACGTACACTGAAGCTTTCTTT; CDR3aa: CASWQGTYTEAFF
abundance: .; j_gene: TRBJ2-3; v_gene: TRBV24-1; d_gene: .; CDR3nt: TGTGCCACCAGTGATACCCGCGGGGCTAGCACAGATACGCAGTATTTT; CDR3aa: CATSDTRGASTDTQYF
abundance: .; j_gene: TRBJ1-2; v_gene: TRBV7-2; d_gene: TRBD1; CDR3nt: TGTGCCAGCAGCTACGGACAGGGAGGAACCTATGGCTACACCTTC; CDR3aa: CASSYGQGGTYGYTF
abundance: .; j_gene: TRBJ2-5; v_gene: TRBV5-1; d_gene: .; CDR3nt: TGCGCCAGCAGCTCCGGACAGAAACAAGAGACCCAGTACTTC; CDR3aa: CASSSGQKQETQYF
abundance: once; j_gene: TRBJ2-1; v_gene: TRBV7-2; d_gene: .; CDR3nt: TGTGCCAGCAGCTTAGACTTTAGTGAGCAGTTCTTC; CDR3aa: CASSLDFSEQFF
abundance: .; j_gene: TRBJ2-7; v_gene: TRBV10-1; d_gene: .; CDR3nt: TGCGCCAGCAGTGAGTCGGGGGCAGGGATGAACGAGCAGTACTTC; CDR3aa: CASSESGAGMNEQYF
abundance: .; j_gene: TRBJ1-2; v_gene: TRBV28; d_gene: .; CDR3nt: TGTGCCAGCAGTTTAAGGCCGGGACAAGGGCCAGGGGATGGCTACACCTTC; CDR3aa: CASSLRPGQGPGDGYTF
abundance: .; j_gene: TRBJ1-1; v_gene: TRBV2; d_gene: .; CDR3nt: TGTGCCAGCACCCTGGGCCTTTACACTGAAGCTTTCTTT; CDR3aa: CASTLGLYTEAFF
abundance: .; j_gene: TRBJ1-5; v_gene: TRBV3-1/TRBV3-2; d_gene: TRBD1; CDR3nt: TGTGCCAGCGATAGGACAGGTAGGGGGTACCAGCCCCAGCATTTT; CDR3aa: CASDRTGRGYQPQHF
abundance: .; j_gene: TRBJ2-1; v_gene: TRBV5-4; d_gene: .; CDR3nt: TGTGCCAGCAGCTATAGCAGCAACAATGAGCAGTTCTTC; CDR3aa: CASSYSSNNEQFF
abundance: few; j_gene: TRBJ1-6; v_gene: TRBV7-2; d_gene: TRBD1; CDR3nt: TGTGCCAGCAGCGCCAGGGGGTGGAATTCACCCCTCCACTTT; CDR3aa: CASSARGWNSPLHF
abundance: .; j_gene: TRBJ2-1; v_gene: TRBV4-1; d_gene: TRBD2; CDR3nt: TGCGCCAGCAGCCAAGGGGGCGGGAGGGCCGTCTATGAGCAGTTCTTC; CDR3aa: CASSQGGGRAVYEQFF
abundance: .; j_gene: TRBJ2-5; v_gene: TRBV9; d_gene: TRBD2; CDR3nt: TGTGCCAGCAGCGTAATAGCGGGGTTCCAAGAGACCCAGTACTTC; CDR3aa: CASSVIAGFQETQYF
abundance: .; j_gene: TRBJ2-5; v_gene: TRBV13; d_gene: TRBD1; CDR3nt: TGTGCCAGCAGCTTAGGCGGGACAGAGCACCAAGAGACCCAGTACTTC; CDR3aa: CASSLGGTEHQETQYF
abundance: .; j_gene: TRBJ1-5; v_gene: TRBV20-1; d_gene: TRBD1; CDR3nt: TGCAGTGCTAGTGGGACAGGGGTGAGTCAGCCCCAGCATTTT; CDR3aa: CSASGTGVSQPQHF
abundance: .; j_gene: TRBJ2-3; v_gene: TRBV28; d_gene: TRBD2; CDR3nt: TGTGCCAGCAGTGAACAGACTAGCGGGTACACAGATACGCAGTATTTT; CDR3aa: CASSEQTSGYTDTQYF
abundance: .; j_gene: TRBJ2-7; v_gene: TRBV19; d_gene: TRBD1; CDR3nt: TGTGCCAGTAGTTCCCGGGACAGGGGCTACGAGCAGTACTTC; CDR3aa: CASSSRDRGYEQYF
abundance: few; j_gene: TRBJ1-6; v_gene: TRBV14; d_gene: .; CDR3nt: TGTGCCAGCAGCCAAGACAGGCCACCCCTCCACTTT; CDR3aa: CASSQDRPPLHF
abundance: .; j_gene: TRBJ1-1; v_gene: TRBV5-5; d_gene: .; CDR3nt: TGTGCCAGCAGCTCCGCAGGGGACACTGAAGCTTTCTTT; CDR3aa: CASSSAGDTEAFF
abundance: .; j_gene: TRBJ2-5; v_gene: TRBV10-3; d_gene: TRBD2; CDR3nt: TGTGCCCTGGGGGGGGACGGAGAGACCCAGTACTTC; CDR3aa: CALGGDGETQYF
abundance: few; j_gene: TRBJ2-3; v_gene: TRBV11-3; d_gene: TRBD2; CDR3nt: TGTGCCAGCAGTCGAGGGACTAGCGGGAGGGAATTCACAGATACGCAGTATTTT; CDR3aa: CASSRGTSGREFTDTQYF
abundance: .; j_gene: TRBJ2-2; v_gene: TRBV16; d_gene: .; CDR3nt: TGTGCCAGCAGCCAATATCAGGGGCGCCACGCGAACACCGGGGAGCTGTTTTTT; CDR3aa: CASSQYQGRHANTGELFF
abundance: .; j_gene: TRBJ2-5; v_gene: TRBV7-8; d_gene: TRBD1; CDR3nt: TGTGCCAGCAGCTTAGGGGACAGAGATTCTGAGACCCAGTACTTC; CDR3aa: CASSLGDRDSETQYF
abundance: .; j_gene: TRBJ2-7; v_gene: TRBV18; d_gene: .; CDR3nt: TGTGCCAGCTCCCACGGGGACAACTACGAGCAGTACTTC; CDR3aa: CASSHGDNYEQYF
abundance: .; j_gene: TRBJ2-1; v_gene: TRBV2; d_gene: TRBD1; CDR3nt: TGTGCCAGCACCCAAGACAGGGGGAGCTACAATGAGCAGTTCTTC; CDR3aa: CASTQDRGSYNEQFF
abundance: .; j_gene: TRBJ1-3; v_gene: TRBV10-2; d_gene: TRBD1; CDR3nt: TGCGCCAGCAGTGAGCCCCGGACAGGGTCTGGAAACACCATATATTTT; CDR3aa: CASSEPRTGSGNTIYF
abundance: .; j_gene: TRBJ2-5; v_gene: TRBV11-2; d_gene: .; CDR3nt: TGTGCCAGCAGCCCGGTCCGAAGCCAAGAGACCCAGTACTTC; CDR3aa: CASSPVRSQETQYF
abundance: .; j_gene: TRBJ2-7; v_gene: TRBV7-8; d_gene: TRBD2; CDR3nt: TGTGCCAGCAGCTTAGATAGCGGGGGGGCGGAAAGGAACTTC; CDR3aa: CASSLDSGGAERNF
abundance: .; j_gene: TRBJ1-1; v_gene: TRBV7-9; d_gene: TRBD1; CDR3nt: TGTGCCAGCAGCTCTCGACAGGGGGAACCTTTCTTT; CDR3aa: CASSSRQGEPFF
abundance: .; j_gene: TRBJ1-4; v_gene: TRBV27; d_gene: .; CDR3nt: TGTGCCAGCAGTCTAGTTGCAACTAATGAAAAACTGTTTTTT; CDR3aa: CASSLVATNEKLFF
abundance: .; j_gene: TRBJ1-1; v_gene: TRBV3-1/TRBV3-2; d_gene: TRBD1; CDR3nt: TGTGCCAGCAGCCGCCGGGACAGGGGGGCTTTCTTT; CDR3aa: CASSRRDRGAFF
abundance: .; j_gene: TRBJ1-2; v_gene: TRBV2; d_gene: .; CDR3nt: TGTGCCAGCAGCGCTATCTTCTCCCACTATGGCTACACCTTC; CDR3aa: CASSAIFSHYGYTF
abundance: .; j_gene: TRBJ2-7; v_gene: TRBV6-2/TRBV6-3; d_gene: TRBD2; CDR3nt: TGTGCCAGCAGTTACTGGGGACTAGCGGGAGCCTACGAGCAGTACTTC; CDR3aa: CASSYWGLAGAYEQYF
abundance: once; j_gene: TRBJ2-1; v_gene: TRBV20-1; d_gene: TRBD1; CDR3nt: TGCAGTGCTAGTAGGGACAGGGGGTTGGATGAGCAGTTCTTC; CDR3aa: CSASRDRGLDEQFF
abundance: .; j_gene: TRBJ2-1; v_gene: TRBV2; d_gene: TRBD2; CDR3nt: TGTGCCAGCAGTATAGGACTAGCGGAGGACGAGCAGTTCTTC; CDR3aa: CASSIGLAEDEQFF
abundance: .; j_gene: TRBJ1-2; v_gene: TRBV14; d_gene: .; CDR3nt: TGTGCCAGCAGCCAAGAAGGGGCGGAAGGAAACTATGGCTACACCTTC; CDR3aa: CASSQEGAEGNYGYTF
abundance: .; j_gene: TRBJ2-7; v_gene: TRBV28; d_gene: TRBD1; CDR3nt: TGTGCCAGCAGACCGACAGGGCGCTACGAGCAGTACTTC; CDR3aa: CASRPTGRYEQYF
abundance: once; j_gene: TRBJ1-2; v_gene: TRBV28; d_gene: .; CDR3nt: TGTGCCACTTCGAGGGTGGATGGCTACACCTTC; CDR3aa: CATSRVDGYTF
abundance: .; j_gene: TRBJ1-2; v_gene: TRBV2; d_gene: TRBD1; CDR3nt: TGTGCCAGCAGTGCTCAAAGACAGGGGGGTTTTGGCTACACCTTC; CDR3aa: CASSAQRQGGFGYTF
abundance: .; j_gene: TRBJ2-7; v_gene: TRBV28; d_gene: .; CDR3nt: TGTGCCAGCTCCCCACGGTTCTACGAGCAGTACTTC; CDR3aa: CASSPRFYEQYF
abundance: .; j_gene: TRBJ1-5; v_gene: TRBV2; d_gene: .; CDR3nt: TGTGCCAGCAGTGAAGAACAGGGCGGCCAGCCCCAGCATTTT; CDR3aa: CASSEEQGGQPQHF
abundance: once; j_gene: TRBJ2-7; v_gene: TRBV27; d_gene: .; CDR3nt: TGTGCCAGCGCGGGGACAGTTTATTACGAGCAGTACTTC; CDR3aa: CASAGTVYYEQYF